Here is one T cell receptor beta chain with its context. Its specificity is unknown. The sample comes from a study of monozygotic twins with inflammatory bowel disease. The study, taken as a whole, reports: Twins with IBD were found to have lower TCRbeta diversity (inverse Simpson) than healthy co-twins. What may have added variability to patient repertoires is that immunosuppressive treatments differed.

From whole blood, total RNA was isolated without any sorting of T cells. TCRdb re-called the 5' RACE reads; every CDR3 protein appears as one record, without DNA. The sample totals fewer than 550,000 distinct CDR3 sequences. The CDR3 is 12 amino acids. Germline V gene lookup returns CDR1 KGHSH and CDR2 LQKENI. The sequence was obtained from a human donor with ulcerative colitis or Crohn's disease, or a healthy co-twin of an affected twin (not recorded which). The chain combines TRBV18 with TRBJ2-5. The source material was blood. CDR3 protein: CASSPTRETQYF.